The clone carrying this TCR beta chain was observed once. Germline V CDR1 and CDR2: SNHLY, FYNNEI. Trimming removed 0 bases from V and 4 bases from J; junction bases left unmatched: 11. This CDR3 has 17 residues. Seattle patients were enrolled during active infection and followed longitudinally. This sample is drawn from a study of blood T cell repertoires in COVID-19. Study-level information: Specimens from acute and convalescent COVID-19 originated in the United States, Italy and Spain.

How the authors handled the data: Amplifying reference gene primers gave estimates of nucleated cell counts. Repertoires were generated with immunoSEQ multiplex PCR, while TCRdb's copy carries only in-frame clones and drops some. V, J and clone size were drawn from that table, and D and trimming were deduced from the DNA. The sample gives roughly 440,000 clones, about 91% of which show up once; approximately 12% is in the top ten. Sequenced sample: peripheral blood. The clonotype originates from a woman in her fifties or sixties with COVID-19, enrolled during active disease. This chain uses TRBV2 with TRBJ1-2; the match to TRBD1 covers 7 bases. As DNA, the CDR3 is TGTGCCAGCAGTGAAGCCCGTTGGACAGGACTGGGCTATGGCTACACCTTC. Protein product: CASSEARWTGLGYGYTF.